The 8 T cell receptor beta chains reported below all come from one sample, sequenced in a study of monozygotic twins with inflammatory bowel disease. TCRdb reprocessed the 5' RACE reads and reports one entry per CDR3 protein, with no DNA. Here the sample table reports 150,000 or so distinct CDR3 sequences. Source material: blood. All receptors derive from a human donor with ulcerative colitis or Crohn's disease, or a healthy co-twin of an affected twin (not recorded which).

The V and J genes are TRBV20-1 and TRBJ2-5; checking the TCRdb D call of TRBD2 is not possible without DNA. The CDR3 sequence is 16 residues long. The germline gives CDR1 DFQATT, CDR2 SNEGSKA (reference sequence). The CDR3 loop is CSAARLAGGFQETQYF.

The chain has TRBV12-3 or TRBV12-4 and TRBJ2-1. The CDR3 length is 13 residues. The CDR3 protein is CASLSFTGHEQFF.

Here the CDR3 reads CASSQTGGGQPQHF. The chain combines TRBV7-9 with TRBJ1-5; lacking DNA, the TRBD1 call made by TCRdb goes unchecked. The germline gives CDR1 SEHNR, CDR2 FQNEAQ (reference sequence). CDR3 length: 14 amino acids.

The rearrangement joins TRBV19 to TRBJ2-1; absent DNA, TCRdb's TRBD2 call cannot be checked. This CDR3 comprises 15 residues. The V gene's germline CDR1 is LNHDA and CDR2 SQIVND (reference sequence). CDR3 amino acids: CASMVGGSNVNEQFF.

The chain uses TRBV28 and TRBJ2-7; TCRdb calls TRBD1, which cannot be checked without DNA. The germline gives CDR1 MDHEN, CDR2 SYDVKM. The CDR3 contains 15 residues. The CDR3 is CASSPRGQASYEQYF. Filled out from reference TRBV28 and TRBJ2-7, the complete variable domain reads DVKVTQSSRYLVKRTGEKVFLECVQDMDHENMFWYRQDPGLGLRLIYFSYDVKMKEKGDIPEGYSVSREKKERFSLILESASTNQTSMYLCASSPRGQASYEQYFGPGTRLTVT.

This chain connects TRBV7-2 to TRBJ1-1; there is no DNA to check the TCRdb D call of TRBD1. Germline lookup yields CDR1 SGHTA and CDR2 FQGNSA. The CDR3 totals 16 residues. The CDR3 reads CASSLLVWGGVTEAFF.

The rearrangement links TRBV12-3 or TRBV12-4 to TRBJ2-1; no DNA is available, so the TRBD2 call from TCRdb remains unchecked. The CDR3 extends over 17 amino acids. CDR3: CASRDRGLAGGGNEQFF.

The rearrangement links TRBV30 to TRBJ1-5; lacking DNA, the TRBD1 call made by TCRdb goes unchecked. The CDR3 covers 13 residues. The germline V gene encodes CDR1 GTSNPN and CDR2 SVGIG (reference sequence). The CDR3: CAWSPGFNQPQHF.